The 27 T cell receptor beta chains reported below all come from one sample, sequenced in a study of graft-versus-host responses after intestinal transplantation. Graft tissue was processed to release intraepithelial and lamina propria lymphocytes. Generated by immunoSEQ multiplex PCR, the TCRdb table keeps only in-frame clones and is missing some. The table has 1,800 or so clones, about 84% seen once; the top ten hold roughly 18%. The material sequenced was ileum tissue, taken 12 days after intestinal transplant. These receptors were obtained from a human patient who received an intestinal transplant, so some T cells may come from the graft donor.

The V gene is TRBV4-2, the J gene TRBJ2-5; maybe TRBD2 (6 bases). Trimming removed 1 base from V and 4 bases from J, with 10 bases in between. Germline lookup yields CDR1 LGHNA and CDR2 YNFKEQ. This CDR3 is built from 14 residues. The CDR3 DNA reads TGTGCCAGCAGCCAAGGGGGAGCGGGAGAGACCCAGTACTTC. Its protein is CASSQGGAGETQYF.

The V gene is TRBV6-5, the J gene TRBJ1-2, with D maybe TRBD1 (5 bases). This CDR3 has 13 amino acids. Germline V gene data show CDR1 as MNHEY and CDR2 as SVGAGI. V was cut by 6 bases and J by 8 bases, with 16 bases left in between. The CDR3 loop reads CASSPRQGDGYTF. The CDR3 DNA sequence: TGTGCCAGCAGCCCTCGGCAGGGTGACGGCTACACCTTC.

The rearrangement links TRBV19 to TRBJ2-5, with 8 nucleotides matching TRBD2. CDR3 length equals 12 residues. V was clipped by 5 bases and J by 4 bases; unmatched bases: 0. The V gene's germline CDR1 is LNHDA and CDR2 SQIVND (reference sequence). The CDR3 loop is CASSLAGETQYF. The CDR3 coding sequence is TGTGCCAGTAGTCTAGCGGGAGAGACCCAGTACTTC.

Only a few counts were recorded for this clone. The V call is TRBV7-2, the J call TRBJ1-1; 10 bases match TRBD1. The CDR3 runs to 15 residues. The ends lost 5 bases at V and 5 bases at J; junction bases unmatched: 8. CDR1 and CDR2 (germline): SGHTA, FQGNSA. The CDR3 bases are TGTGCCAGCAGCCCCGACAGGGGGCGGGTGACTGAAGCTTTCTTT. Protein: CASSPDRGRVTEAFF.

DNA for the CDR3: TGTGCCAGCATACGGGACCCAGGGAATCAGCCCCAGCATTTT. Its protein is CASIRDPGNQPQHF. The chain uses TRBV6-1 and TRBJ1-5; D is possibly TRBD1 (5 bases). Germline CDR1 is MNHNS and CDR2 is SASEGT. Trimming removed 7 bases at V and 4 bases at J, with 14 bases between. The CDR3 is 14 residues long.

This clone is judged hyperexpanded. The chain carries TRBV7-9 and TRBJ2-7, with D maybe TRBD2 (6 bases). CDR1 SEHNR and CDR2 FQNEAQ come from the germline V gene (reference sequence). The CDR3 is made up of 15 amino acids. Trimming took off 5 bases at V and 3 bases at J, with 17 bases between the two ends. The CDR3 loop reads CASSLVTGGNYEQYF. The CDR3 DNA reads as TGTGCCAGCAGCCTTGTGACTGGAGGGAACTACGAGCAGTACTTC.

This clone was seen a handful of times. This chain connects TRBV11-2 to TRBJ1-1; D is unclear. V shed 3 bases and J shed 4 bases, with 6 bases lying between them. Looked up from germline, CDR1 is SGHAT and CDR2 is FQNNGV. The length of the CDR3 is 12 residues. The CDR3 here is CASSFGITEAFF. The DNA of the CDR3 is TGTGCCAGCAGCTTCGGGATCACTGAAGCTTTCTTT.

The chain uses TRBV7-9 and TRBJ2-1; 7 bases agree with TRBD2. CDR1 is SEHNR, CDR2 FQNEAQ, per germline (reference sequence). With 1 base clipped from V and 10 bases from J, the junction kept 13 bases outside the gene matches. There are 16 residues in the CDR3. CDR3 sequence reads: CASSLVAGALGREQFF. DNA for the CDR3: TGTGCCAGCAGCTTAGTGGCGGGAGCGCTGGGAAGAGAGCAGTTCTTC.

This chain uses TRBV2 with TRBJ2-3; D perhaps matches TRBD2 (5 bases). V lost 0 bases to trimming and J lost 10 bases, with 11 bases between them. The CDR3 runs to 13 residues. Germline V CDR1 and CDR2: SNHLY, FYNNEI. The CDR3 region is CASSEARLAPQYF. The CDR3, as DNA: TGTGCCAGCAGTGAAGCGCGTCTAGCTCCGCAGTATTTT.

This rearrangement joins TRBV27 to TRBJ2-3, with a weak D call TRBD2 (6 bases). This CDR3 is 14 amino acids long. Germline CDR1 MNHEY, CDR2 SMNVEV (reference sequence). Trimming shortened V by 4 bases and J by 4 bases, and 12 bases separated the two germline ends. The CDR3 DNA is TGTGCCAGCAGTTCCGCTAGCGACTCAGATACGCAGTATTTT. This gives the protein CASSSASDSDTQYF.

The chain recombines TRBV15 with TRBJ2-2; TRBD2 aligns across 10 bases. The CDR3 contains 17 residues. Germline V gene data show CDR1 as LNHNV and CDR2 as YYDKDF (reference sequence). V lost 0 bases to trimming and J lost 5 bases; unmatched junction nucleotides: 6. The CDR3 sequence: CATSRDRVTSGTGELFF. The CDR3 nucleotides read TGTGCCACCAGCAGAGATCGAGTGACTAGCGGGACCGGGGAGCTGTTTTTT. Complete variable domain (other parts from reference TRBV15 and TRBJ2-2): DAMVIQNPRYQVTQFGKPVTLSCSQTLNHNVMYWYQQKSSQAPKLLFHYYDKDFNNEADTPDNFQSRRPNTSFCFLDIRSPGLGDTAMYLCATSRDRVTSGTGELFFGEGSRLTVL.

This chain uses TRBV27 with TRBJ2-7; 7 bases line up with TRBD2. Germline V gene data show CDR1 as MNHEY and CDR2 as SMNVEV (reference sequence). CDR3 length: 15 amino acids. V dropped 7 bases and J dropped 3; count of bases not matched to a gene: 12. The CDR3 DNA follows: TGTGCCAGCACTATTGCCCAGGGCGGGGGCTACGAGCAGTACTTC. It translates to CASTIAQGGGYEQYF.

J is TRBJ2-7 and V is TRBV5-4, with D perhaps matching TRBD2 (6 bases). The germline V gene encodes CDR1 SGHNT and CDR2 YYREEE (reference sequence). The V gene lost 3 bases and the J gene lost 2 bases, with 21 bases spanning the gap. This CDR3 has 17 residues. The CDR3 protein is CASSYEETGTLPYEQYF. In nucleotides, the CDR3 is TGTGCCAGCAGCTACGAAGAAACCGGGACTCTTCCCTACGAGCAGTACTTC.

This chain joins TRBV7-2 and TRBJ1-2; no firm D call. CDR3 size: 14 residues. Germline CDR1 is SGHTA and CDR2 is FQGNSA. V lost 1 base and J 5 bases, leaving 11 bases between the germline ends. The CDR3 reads CASSLDGRGYGYTF. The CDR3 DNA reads TGTGCCAGCAGCTTAGACGGCAGAGGGTATGGCTACACCTTC.

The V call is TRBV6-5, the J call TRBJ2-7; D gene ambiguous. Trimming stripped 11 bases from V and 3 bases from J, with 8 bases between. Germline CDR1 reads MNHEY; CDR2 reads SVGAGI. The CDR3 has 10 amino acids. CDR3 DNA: TGTGCCGTGAGGAGCTACGAGCAGTACTTC. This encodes CAVRSYEQYF.

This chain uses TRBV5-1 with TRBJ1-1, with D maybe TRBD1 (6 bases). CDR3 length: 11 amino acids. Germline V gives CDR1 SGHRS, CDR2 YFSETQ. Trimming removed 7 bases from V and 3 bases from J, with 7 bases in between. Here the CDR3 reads CASAGDTEAFF. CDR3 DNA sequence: TGCGCCAGCGCAGGGGACACTGAAGCTTTCTTT.

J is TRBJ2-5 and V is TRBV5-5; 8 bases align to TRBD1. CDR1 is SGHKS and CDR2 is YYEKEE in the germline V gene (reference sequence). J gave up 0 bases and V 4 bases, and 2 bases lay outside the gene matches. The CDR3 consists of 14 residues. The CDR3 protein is CASSVTGDQETQYF. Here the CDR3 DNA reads TGTGCCAGCAGCGTGACAGGGGACCAAGAGACCCAGTACTTC.

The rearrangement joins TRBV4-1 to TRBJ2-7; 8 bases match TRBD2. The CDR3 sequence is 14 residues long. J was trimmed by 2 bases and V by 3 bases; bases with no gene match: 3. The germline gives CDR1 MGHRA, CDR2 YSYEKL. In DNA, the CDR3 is TGCGCCAGCAGCCAGCGGGAGGCCCCCTACGAGCAGTACTTC. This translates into CASSQREAPYEQYF.

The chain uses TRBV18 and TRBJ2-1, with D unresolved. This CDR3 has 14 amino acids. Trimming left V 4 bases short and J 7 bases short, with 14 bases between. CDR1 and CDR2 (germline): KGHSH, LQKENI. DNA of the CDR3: TGTGCCAGCTCACAGGATGGGAAATGGAATGAGCAGTTCTTC. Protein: CASSQDGKWNEQFF.

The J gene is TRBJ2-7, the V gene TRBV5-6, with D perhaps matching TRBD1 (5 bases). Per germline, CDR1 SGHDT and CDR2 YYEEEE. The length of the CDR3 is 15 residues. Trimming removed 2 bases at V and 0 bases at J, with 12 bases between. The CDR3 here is CASSLGGHSSYEQYF. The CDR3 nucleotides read TGTGCCAGCAGCTTAGGCGGACATAGCTCCTACGAGCAGTACTTC.

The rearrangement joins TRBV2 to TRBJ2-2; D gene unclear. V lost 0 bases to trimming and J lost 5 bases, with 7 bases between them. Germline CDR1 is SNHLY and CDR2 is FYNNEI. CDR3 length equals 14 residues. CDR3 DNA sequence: TGTGCCAGCAGTGAAGCCCGAAGGACCGGGGAGCTGTTTTTT. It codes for CASSEARRTGELFF.

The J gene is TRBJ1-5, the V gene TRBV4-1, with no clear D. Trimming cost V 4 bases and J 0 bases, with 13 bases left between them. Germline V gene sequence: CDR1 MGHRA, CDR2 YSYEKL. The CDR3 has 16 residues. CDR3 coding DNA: TGCGCCAGCAGCCGATTATGGCCGTATAGCAATCAGCCCCAGCATTTT. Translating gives CASSRLWPYSNQPQHF.

The CDR3 loop reads CASSIHPVGPAINEQFF. DNA for the CDR3: TGTGCCAGTAGTATCCACCCTGTTGGCCCAGCGATCAATGAGCAGTTCTTC. The chain has TRBV19 and TRBJ2-1; D remains unclear. CDR3 length equals 17 residues. The germline V gene encodes CDR1 LNHDA and CDR2 SQIVND (reference sequence). Trimming took 3 bases from V and 6 from J, leaving 21 bases between them.

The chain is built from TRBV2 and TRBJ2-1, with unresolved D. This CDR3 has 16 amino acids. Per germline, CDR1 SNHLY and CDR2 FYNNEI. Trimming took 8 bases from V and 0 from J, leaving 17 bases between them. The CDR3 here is CASEVVGRSSYNEQFF. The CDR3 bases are TGTGCCAGCGAGGTGGTCGGGCGGAGCTCCTACAATGAGCAGTTCTTC.

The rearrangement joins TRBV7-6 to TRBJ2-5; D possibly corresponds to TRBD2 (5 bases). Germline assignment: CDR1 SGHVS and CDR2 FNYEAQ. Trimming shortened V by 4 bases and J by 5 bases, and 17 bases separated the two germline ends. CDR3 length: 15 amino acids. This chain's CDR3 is CASSSLQRLGETQYF. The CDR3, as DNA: TGTGCCAGCAGCTCACTACAGCGGTTAGGGGAGACCCAGTACTTC.

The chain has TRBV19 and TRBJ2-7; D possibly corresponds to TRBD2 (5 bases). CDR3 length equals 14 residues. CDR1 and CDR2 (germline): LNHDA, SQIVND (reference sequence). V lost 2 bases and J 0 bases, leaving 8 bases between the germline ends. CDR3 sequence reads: CASSIFGLSYEQYF. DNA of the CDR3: TGTGCCAGTAGTATATTCGGACTCTCCTACGAGCAGTACTTC. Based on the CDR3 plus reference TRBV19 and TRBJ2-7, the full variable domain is DGGITQSPKYLFRKEGQNVTLSCEQNLNHDAMYWYRQDPGQGLRLIYYSQIVNDFQKGDIAEGYSVSREKKESFPLTVTSAQKNPTAFYLCASSIFGLSYEQYFGPGTRLTVT.

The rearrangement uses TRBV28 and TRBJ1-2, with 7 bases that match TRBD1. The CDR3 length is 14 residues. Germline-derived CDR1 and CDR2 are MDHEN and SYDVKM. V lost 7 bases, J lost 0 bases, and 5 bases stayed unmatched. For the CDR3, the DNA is TGTGCCAGCATCAACAGGGGCGCTAACTATGGCTACACCTTC. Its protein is CASINRGANYGYTF.